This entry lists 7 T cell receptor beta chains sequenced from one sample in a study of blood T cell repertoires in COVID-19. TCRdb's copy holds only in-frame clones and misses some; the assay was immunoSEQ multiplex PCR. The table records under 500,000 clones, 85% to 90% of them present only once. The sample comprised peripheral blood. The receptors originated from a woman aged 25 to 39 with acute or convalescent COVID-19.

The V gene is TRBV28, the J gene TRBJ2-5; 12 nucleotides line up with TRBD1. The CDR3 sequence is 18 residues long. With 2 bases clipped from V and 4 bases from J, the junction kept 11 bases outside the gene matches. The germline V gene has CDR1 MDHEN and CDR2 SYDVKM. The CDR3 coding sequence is TGTGCCAGCAGTTTACTCGGTGCGGGACAGGGGGCGCGAGAGACCCAGTACTTC. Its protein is CASSLLGAGQGARETQYF.

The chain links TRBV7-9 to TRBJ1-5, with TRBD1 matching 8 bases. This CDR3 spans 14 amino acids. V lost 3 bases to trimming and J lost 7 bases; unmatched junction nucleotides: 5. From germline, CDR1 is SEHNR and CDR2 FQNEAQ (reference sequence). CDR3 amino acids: CASSFGQGGQPQHF. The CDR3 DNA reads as TGTGCCAGCAGCTTCGGACAGGGAGGACAGCCCCAGCATTTT.

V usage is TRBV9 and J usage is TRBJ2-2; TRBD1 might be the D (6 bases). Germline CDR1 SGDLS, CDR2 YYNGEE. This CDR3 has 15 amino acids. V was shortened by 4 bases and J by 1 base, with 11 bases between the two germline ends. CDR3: CASSIGQLNTGELFF. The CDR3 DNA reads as TGTGCCAGCAGCATCGGACAGTTGAACACCGGGGAGCTGTTTTTT.

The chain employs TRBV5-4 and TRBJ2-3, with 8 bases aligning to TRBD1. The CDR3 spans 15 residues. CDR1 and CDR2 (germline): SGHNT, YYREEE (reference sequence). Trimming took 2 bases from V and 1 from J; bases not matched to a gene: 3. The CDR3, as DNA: TGTGCCAGCAGCTTTCAGGGGGCGGGCACAGATACGCAGTATTTT. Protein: CASSFQGAGTDTQYF.

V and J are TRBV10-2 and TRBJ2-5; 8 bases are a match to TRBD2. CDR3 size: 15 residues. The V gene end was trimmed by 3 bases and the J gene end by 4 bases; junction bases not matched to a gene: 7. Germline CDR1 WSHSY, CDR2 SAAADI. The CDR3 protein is CASSEYGGAGETQYF. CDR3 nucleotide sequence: TGCGCCAGCAGTGAATACGGGGGGGCCGGAGAGACCCAGTACTTC.

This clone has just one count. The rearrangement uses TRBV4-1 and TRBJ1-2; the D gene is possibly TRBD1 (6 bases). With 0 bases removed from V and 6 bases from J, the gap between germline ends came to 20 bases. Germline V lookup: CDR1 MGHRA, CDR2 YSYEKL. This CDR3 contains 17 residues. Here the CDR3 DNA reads TGCGCCAGCAGCCAAGAACCGGGACATTTTTCCGGCCATGGCTACACCTTC. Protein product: CASSQEPGHFSGHGYTF.

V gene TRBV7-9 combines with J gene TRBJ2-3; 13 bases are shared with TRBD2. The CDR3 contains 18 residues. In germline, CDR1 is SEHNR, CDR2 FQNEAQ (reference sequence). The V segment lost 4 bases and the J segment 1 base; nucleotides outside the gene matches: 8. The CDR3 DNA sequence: TGTGCCAGCAGCTCTAGACTAGCGGGGGGAGTTGGCACAGATACGCAGTATTTT. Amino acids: CASSSRLAGGVGTDTQYF. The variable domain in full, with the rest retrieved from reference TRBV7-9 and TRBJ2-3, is DTGVSQNPRHKITKRGQNVTFRCDPISEHNRLYWYRQTLGQGPEFLTYFQNEAQLEKSRLLSDRFSAERPKGSFSTLEIQRTEQGDSAMYLCASSSRLAGGVGTDTQYFGPGTRLTVL.